These 3 T cell receptor beta chains originate from one sample sequenced in a study of CD8+CD57+ T cells in acquired aplastic anemia. Before being chosen for sequencing, patients had shown CD8+CD57+ cell expansion by flow cytometry. The use of genomic DNA as template underpinned the TCR beta VDJ and CDR3 profiling. MiXCR, run by TCRdb on the reads, gives a single entry per CDR3 protein. The table has roughly 260,000 distinct CDR3 sequences, around half seen once. The sequenced sample was sorted CD4+, CD8+, or CD8+CD57+ T cells (not recorded which) from PBMCs. These receptor sequences come from a human donor with aplastic anemia.

The CDR3 DNA reads as TGTGCCAGCAGTTTATGGCGGGAGGGCCTTCGGGAGCAGTACTTC. Amino acid sequence: CASSLWREGLREQYF. The chain is built from TRBV27 and TRBJ2-7; 9 bases are a match to TRBD2. Trimming took 1 base from V and 7 from J; bases not matched to a gene: 8. There are 15 residues in the CDR3. The V gene's germline CDR1 is MNHEY and CDR2 SMNVEV (reference sequence).

This clonotype was found many times. J is TRBJ1-2 and V is TRBV9; D gene uncertain. V shed 7 bases and J shed 1 base, with 2 bases lying between them. This CDR3 is 10 amino acids long. CDR1 is SGDLS and CDR2 is YYNGEE in the germline V gene. The CDR3 DNA follows: TGTGCCAGCGGTAACTATGGCTACACCTTC. Residues: CASGNYGYTF.

The chain carries TRBV15 and TRBJ2-5, with TRBD1 identical over 9 bases. V was clipped by 5 bases and J by 5 bases; unmatched bases: 18. The CDR3 is 18 amino acids. The V gene's germline CDR1 is LNHNV and CDR2 YYDKDF (reference sequence). The CDR3 DNA follows: TGTGCCACCAGCGGTCCGGGACAGGGACGGGGCAAGAGGGAGACCCAGTACTTC. Amino acid sequence: CATSGPGQGRGKRETQYF.